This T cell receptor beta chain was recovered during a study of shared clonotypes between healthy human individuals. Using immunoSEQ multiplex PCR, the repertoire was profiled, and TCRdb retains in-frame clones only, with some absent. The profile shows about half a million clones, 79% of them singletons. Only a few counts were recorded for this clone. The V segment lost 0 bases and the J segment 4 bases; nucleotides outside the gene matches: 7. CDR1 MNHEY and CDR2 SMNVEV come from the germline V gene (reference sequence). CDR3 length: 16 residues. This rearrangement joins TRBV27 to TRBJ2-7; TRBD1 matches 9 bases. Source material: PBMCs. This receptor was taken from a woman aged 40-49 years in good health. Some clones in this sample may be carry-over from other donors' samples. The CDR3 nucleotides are TGTGCCAGCAGTTTATCCGGGACAGGGATAGGTTACGAGCAGTACTTC. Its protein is CASSLSGTGIGYEQYF.